A single sample is the source of the 9 T cell receptor beta chains below, sequenced in a study of a mutant IDH1 vaccine in newly diagnosed glioma. Produced via immunoSEQ multiplex PCR; TCRdb's table is partial and in-frame only. The sample gives 35,000 to 45,000 clones, around 83% of which show up once; roughly 5.6% is in the top ten. These receptors have no known antigen. Time point meaning: week 35, safety follow-up. Doses of 300 ug of mutant IDH1 20-mer peptide were given with topical imiquimod. Sample: PBMCs, taken from a glioma patient whose treatment included an IDH1 peptide vaccine. The receptors were gathered from a woman between 45 and 60 years old with glioma.

The table lists this clone with a count of one. The gene calls are TRBV6-1 and TRBJ1-4, with D perhaps TRBD1 (5 bases). Trimming pared 6 bases from V and 2 bases from J, leaving 13 bases between. Germline lookup yields CDR1 MNHNS and CDR2 SASEGT. The CDR3 runs to 15 residues. The CDR3 nucleotides are TGTGCCAGCAGCCGCGCAGGGTTGACTAATGAAAAACTGTTTTTT. It encodes CASSRAGLTNEKLFF.

CDR3 DNA: TGTGCCACCAGCCCGAGCTCCTACAATGAGCAGTTCTTC. It specifies CATSPSSYNEQFF. V usage is TRBV15 and J usage is TRBJ2-1; D gene unclear. CDR1 and CDR2 (germline): LNHNV, YYDKDF (reference sequence). Trimming took off 5 bases at V and 0 bases at J, with 5 bases between the two ends. CDR3 length: 13 amino acids.

This sequence joins TRBV18 and TRBJ1-1; 7 bases match TRBD1. Germline CDR1 KGHSH, CDR2 LQKENI. The length of the CDR3 is 14 residues. V lost 4 bases to trimming and J lost 2 bases; unmatched junction nucleotides: 4. CDR3 DNA: TGTGCCAGCTCACGGGGACAGACCAACACTGAAGCTTTCTTT. As protein: CASSRGQTNTEAFF.

V gene TRBV5-6 combines with J gene TRBJ1-6; D uncertain. The CDR3 consists of 15 residues. V lost 7 bases and J 1 base, leaving 12 bases between the germline ends. Germline V gives CDR1 SGHDT, CDR2 YYEEEE. CDR3: CASGSWGSYNSPLHF. CDR3 DNA sequence: TGTGCCAGCGGTTCGTGGGGATCCTATAATTCACCCCTCCACTTT.

The sample holds one count of this clone. The rearrangement uses TRBV5-1 and TRBJ1-1; no definite D call. Germline loops: CDR1 SGHRS, CDR2 YFSETQ. CDR3 length: 14 amino acids. V lost 1 base to trimming and J lost 0 bases, with 7 bases between them. The CDR3 DNA reads TGCGCCAGCAGCTTGTTGGGGATGAACACTGAAGCTTTCTTT. Residues: CASSLLGMNTEAFF.

The chain employs TRBV5-4 and TRBJ2-7; D not certain. Germline V gene sequence: CDR1 SGHNT, CDR2 YYREEE (reference sequence). Trimming removed 0 bases from V and 4 bases from J, with 11 bases in between. The CDR3 is made up of 14 amino acids. The DNA for the CDR3 is TGTGCCAGCAGCTTGGCGGCGGAGAGTTACGAGCAGTACTTC. Its translation: CASSLAAESYEQYF.

The CDR3 here is CAWSVSGQRNEKLFF. CDR3 sequence (DNA): TGTGCCTGGAGTGTTTCGGGTCAGAGAAATGAAAAACTGTTTTTT. The rearrangement joins TRBV30 to TRBJ1-4, with D uncertain. The V gene's germline CDR1 is GTSNPN and CDR2 SVGIG (reference sequence). The CDR3 loop spans 15 amino acids. Deletions cut 0 bases from V and 5 bases from J, with 13 bases between.

The rearrangement uses TRBV27 and TRBJ2-1, with unresolved D. The length of the CDR3 is 12 residues. Germline CDR1 reads MNHEY; CDR2 reads SMNVEV (reference sequence). The V and J ends lost 5 bases and 9 bases respectively, with 11 bases between them. The DNA of the CDR3 is TGTGCCAGCAGTACAAGAGTAGGTGAGCAGTTCTTC. Its protein product is CASSTRVGEQFF.

V is TRBV29-1 and J is TRBJ1-5; 8 positions agree with TRBD1. Per the germline V gene, CDR1 is SQVTM and CDR2 is ANQGSEA. The trim removed 5 bases at V and 5 bases at J, leaving 5 bases unmatched. The length of the CDR3 is 13 residues. This CDR3 reads CSVRSTGDQPQHF. The CDR3 DNA follows: TGCAGCGTTCGTTCGACAGGGGATCAGCCCCAGCATTTT. The full variable domain, rest sourced from reference TRBV29-1 and TRBJ1-5, is SAVISQKPSRDICQRGTSLTIQCQVDSQVTMMFWYRQQPGQSLTLIATANQGSEATYESGFVIDKFPISRPNLTFSTLTVSNMSPEDSSIYLCSVRSTGDQPQHFGDGTRLSIL.